Listed below are T cell receptor beta chains from one sample, sequenced in a study of T-cell memory formation after mild COVID-19. TCRdb passed the 5' RACE reads through MiXCR, listing each CDR3 protein once. The sample holds about 190,000 distinct CDR3 sequences; 18% are singletons and the top ten take 2% to 2.5%. Material for sequencing was PBMCs or a T cell subset sorted from them (not recorded which). The receptors were sampled from an adult woman who had mild COVID-19 (a few samples of this study predate the infection). Cell type and time point are not known. Both conserved end residues are part of each CDR3. Each record gives: CDR3 length, J gene, clone size, V gene, D gene, CDR3 DNA, CDR3 protein. D genes are given only for firm matches. Part of the rows lack a size; the others show once, few, many or a class for expanded clones.

>14|TRBJ2-1|few|TRBV7-9|TRBD2
TGTGCCAGCAGCTTACTAGCGGGAGGCAATGAGCAGTTCTTC
CASSLLAGGNEQFF
>12|TRBJ2-7|few|TRBV10-3|TRBD1
TGTGCCATCAGCACAGGGGGTTACGAGCAGTACTTC
CAISTGGYEQYF
>14|TRBJ2-7|.|TRBV19|TRBD2
TGTGCCAGTAGGAACGGACTAGCGGCCTACGAGCAGTACTTC
CASRNGLAAYEQYF
>14|TRBJ2-7|.|TRBV21-1|.
TGTGCCAGCCGTCGAGCGCGACTAGCCTACGAGCAGTACTTC
CASRRARLAYEQYF
>13|TRBJ1-4|.|TRBV12-3/TRBV12-4|.
TGTGCCAGCAATCCGTCAGGGCGGGAAAAACTGTTTTTT
CASNPSGREKLFF
>15|TRBJ1-3|.|TRBV30|.
TGTGCCTGGAGTGTACTACAGAGCTCTGGAAACACCATATATTTT
CAWSVLQSSGNTIYF
>14|TRBJ1-2|few|TRBV6-1|.
TGTGCCAGCAGTGAAGCAAAACAGACCTATGGCTACACCTTC
CASSEAKQTYGYTF
>15|TRBJ1-5|.|TRBV15|.
TGTGCCACCAGCAGAGATAGCGGGAGCAATCAGCCCCAGCATTTT
CATSRDSGSNQPQHF
>11|TRBJ1-2|.|TRBV20-1|.
TGCAGTGCTAGACAGTCCTATGGCTACACCTTC
CSARQSYGYTF
>12|TRBJ1-1|many|TRBV29-1|TRBD1
TGCAGCGTTGATCAGGGGGACACTGAAGCTTTCTTT
CSVDQGDTEAFF
>12|TRBJ2-5|.|TRBV2|.
TGTGCCAGCAGGGCACTTACAGAGACCCAGTACTTC
CASRALTETQYF
>15|TRBJ2-1|few|TRBV18|.
TGTGCCAGCTCACCACGACTAGGCCCCTCCAATGAGCAGTTCTTC
CASSPRLGPSNEQFF
>9|TRBJ1-1|.|TRBV6-7|.
TGTGCCAGCAGTCATAGAGCTTTCTTT
CASSHRAFF
>16|TRBJ2-7|.|TRBV5-5|TRBD1
TGTGCCAGCAGTCCAACAGGGGCCCGATCCTCCTACGAGCAGTACTTC
CASSPTGARSSYEQYF
>15|TRBJ2-5|.|TRBV20-1|TRBD2
TGCAGTGCTCCCCATTTAGCGGGGTCTGCGGAGACCCAGTACTTC
CSAPHLAGSAETQYF